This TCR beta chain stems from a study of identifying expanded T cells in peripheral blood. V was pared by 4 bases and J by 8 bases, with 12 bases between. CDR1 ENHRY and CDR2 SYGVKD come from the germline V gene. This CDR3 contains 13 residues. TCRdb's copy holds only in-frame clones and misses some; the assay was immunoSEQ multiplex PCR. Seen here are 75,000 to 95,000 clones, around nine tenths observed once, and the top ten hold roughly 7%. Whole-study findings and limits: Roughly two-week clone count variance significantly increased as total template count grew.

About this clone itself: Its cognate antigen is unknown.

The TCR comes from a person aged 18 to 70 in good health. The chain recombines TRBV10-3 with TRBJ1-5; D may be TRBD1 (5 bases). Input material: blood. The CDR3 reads CAISVGGNEPQHF. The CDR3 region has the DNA TGTGCCATCAGTGTCGGGGGGAATGAGCCCCAGCATTTT.